Sequencing of this TCR beta chain was carried out in a study of regulatory T cells in long-lasting Graves disease. The sample holds a few counts of this clonotype. Its antigen is not identified. As to time point: newly diagnosed GD, antithyroid drugs for less than 3 months. From RNA extracted from PBMCs, the TCR library was made. Arm-PCR of CDR3 regions and iRepertoire HTBI primers were used to build TCR beta libraries. TCRdb analysed the multiplex PCR reads with MiXCR anew, one entry per CDR3 protein. Of 580,000 or so distinct CDR3 sequences in the sample, about 16% were seen once. The germline CDR1 and CDR2 sequences are DFQATT and SNEGSKA (reference sequence). The CDR3 contains 13 residues. Trimming pared 2 bases from V and 5 bases from J, leaving 12 bases between. Notes on the study in general: TRBV28, TRBJ1-2 and TRBJ2-5 were favored in persistent disease.

The sample also formed part of further work on T cells in Graves' hyperthyroidism and ophthalmopathy. That investigation notes: In making diagnoses, clinical symptoms, serum thyroxine and TRAb, thyroid ultrasound and orbital computed tomography were all used. With the HTBI primer set, the TCR CDR3 went through a first round of RT-PCR. Among thyroid clonotypes expanded above 0.001, most also appeared in blood.

This specimen consisted of peripheral blood mononuclear cells (PBMCs), obtained at new diagnosis, from a patient treated with antithyroid drugs. This chain links TRBV20-1 with TRBJ1-1; tentative D call: TRBD1 (5 bases). This clonotype was obtained from a man aged 18-30 years with Graves disease. CDR3 DNA sequence: TGCAGTGCTAGAAGGGACTCGTTGACTGAAGCTTTCTTT. Protein sequence: CSARRDSLTEAFF.